This record covers a single TCR beta chain. Its antigen is not identified. This entry comes from a study of response to subunit inactivated influenza vaccine. Study conclusions and caveats: The authors put forward the suggestion that each seasonal influenza vaccination may bring in only a limited number of new T cells.

TCRdb re-analysed the RT-PCR reads in MiXCR, keeping a single row per CDR3 protein. Among 550,000 to 800,000 distinct CDR3 sequences listed, approximately 14% were seen once. Germline V gene sequence: CDR1 MNHEY, CDR2 SMNVEV (reference sequence). The CDR3 loop spans 19 amino acids. Losses at the gene ends were 5 bases for V and 2 bases for J; bases not matched to a gene: 11. The sample consisted of PBMCs from blood, taken 12 days after vaccination. The sequence came from a man in his forties or fifties who received an inactivated influenza vaccine. The rearrangement uses TRBV27 and TRBJ2-3; 15 bases match TRBD2. CDR3 sequence: CASSLRTSGGARVTDTQYF. As DNA, the CDR3 is TGTGCCAGCAGTCTCCGGACTAGCGGGGGGGCCCGCGTCACAGATACGCAGTATTTT.